This is a list of T cell receptor beta chains from one sample in a study of identical twins. MiXCR, run by TCRdb on the 5' RACE reads, gives a single entry per CDR3 protein. The profile covers about 690,000 distinct CDR3 sequences, with approximately 6% appearing a single time and approximately 2% taken by the ten largest. The sample comprised naive T cells sorted from blood. The receptors originated from a man between 18 and 35 years old in good health. Both conserved end residues are part of each CDR3. A D gene is named only where the DNA matches it firmly. Rows may omit the clone size; those that give it use once, few, many or a size class.

V: TRBV28; J: TRBJ2-1; size: many; D: .; CDR3: CASSYPTLRGPKSYNEQFF; DNA: TGTGCCAGCAGTTACCCGACACTCAGGGGCCCCAAATCCTACAATGAGCAGTTCTTC
V: TRBV5-6; J: TRBJ2-7; size: few; D: TRBD1; CDR3: CASSRTGQLSYEQYF; DNA: TGTGCCAGCAGTCGTACGGGACAGCTCTCCTACGAGCAGTACTTC
V: TRBV29-1; J: TRBJ2-1; size: many; D: .; CDR3: CSVGGSYNEQFF; DNA: TGCAGCGTTGGAGGGTCCTACAATGAGCAGTTCTTC
V: TRBV24-1; J: TRBJ1-4; size: many; D: .; CDR3: CATSLGGTSEKLFF; DNA: TGTGCCACCAGTCTTGGGGGTACGAGTGAAAAACTGTTTTTT
V: TRBV10-3; J: TRBJ1-2; size: many; D: .; CDR3: CAIRTLSYGYTF; DNA: TGTGCCATCAGAACCCTTTCCTATGGCTACACCTTC
V: TRBV12-3/TRBV12-4; J: TRBJ2-3; size: many; D: .; CDR3: CASSLGRAYTDTQYF; DNA: TGTGCCAGCAGTTTAGGCAGAGCCTACACAGATACGCAGTATTTT
V: TRBV24-1; J: TRBJ2-2; size: few; D: .; CDR3: CATSAPGQGRSGREGITGELFF; DNA: TGTGCCACCAGTGCCCCGGGACAGGGGCGTAGCGGGAGGGAAGGTATCACCGGGGAGCTGTTTTTT
V: TRBV10-2; J: TRBJ2-1; size: .; D: TRBD2; CDR3: CASSDMGGAGGINEQFF; DNA: TGCGCCAGCAGTGACATGGGCGGAGCGGGAGGTATCAATGAGCAGTTCTTC
V: TRBV29-1; J: TRBJ1-2; size: many; D: .; CDR3: CSVGSGQNYGYTF; DNA: TGCAGCGTTGGCAGCGGACAGAACTATGGCTACACCTTC
V: TRBV7-2; J: TRBJ1-5; size: many; D: .; CDR3: CASSQGGQPQHF; DNA: TGTGCCAGCAGCCAAGGAGGTCAGCCCCAGCATTTT
V: TRBV3-1; J: TRBJ2-7; size: .; D: TRBD1; CDR3: CASSRGGTGSYEQYF; DNA: TGTGCCAGCAGCCGGGGAGGGACAGGGTCCTACGAGCAGTACTTC
V: TRBV3-1; J: TRBJ2-3; size: .; D: TRBD1; CDR3: CASSQKTGTGNTDTQYF; DNA: TGTGCCAGCAGCCAGAAAACCGGGACAGGCAACACAGATACGCAGTATTTT
V: TRBV30; J: TRBJ2-5; size: few; D: .; CDR3: CAWTGTRIQETQYF; DNA: TGTGCCTGGACCGGGACACGGATACAAGAGACCCAGTACTTC
V: TRBV29-1; J: TRBJ2-2; size: many; D: .; CDR3: CSVSAYTGELFF; DNA: TGCAGCGTTTCGGCGTACACCGGGGAGCTGTTTTTT
V: TRBV10-3; J: TRBJ1-6; size: .; D: .; CDR3: CAISPDRDNNSPLHF; DNA: TGTGCCATCAGTCCCGACAGAGATAATAATTCACCCCTCCACTTT
V: TRBV6-2/TRBV6-3; J: TRBJ2-4; size: few; D: .; CDR3: CASSFLHKGGKDIQYF; DNA: TGTGCCAGCAGTTTCCTACACAAGGGCGGGAAGGACATTCAGTACTTC
V: TRBV20-1; J: TRBJ1-2; size: many; D: .; CDR3: CSATDGNYGYTF; DNA: TGCAGTGCTACTGATGGGAACTATGGCTACACCTTC
V: TRBV7-2; J: TRBJ2-1; size: many; D: .; CDR3: CASSFREQFF; DNA: TGTGCCAGCAGCTTCAGAGAGCAGTTCTTC
V: TRBV11-2; J: TRBJ2-3; size: many; D: TRBD2; CDR3: CASSFGGRGADTQYF; DNA: TGTGCCAGCAGCTTCGGCGGGAGGGGGGCAGATACGCAGTATTTT
V: TRBV9; J: TRBJ2-6; size: few; D: .; CDR3: CASSVGLGTGANVLTF; DNA: TGTGCCAGCAGCGTAGGCTTGGGGACTGGGGCCAACGTCCTGACTTTC
V: TRBV6-2/TRBV6-3; J: TRBJ2-2; size: many; D: .; CDR3: CASSYSGRRYTGELFF; DNA: TGTGCCAGCAGTTACTCTGGAAGAAGATACACCGGGGAGCTGTTTTTT
V: TRBV24-1; J: TRBJ2-3; size: .; D: .; CDR3: CATRETEADTQYF; DNA: TGTGCCACCAGGGAAACGGAGGCAGATACGCAGTATTTT
V: TRBV30; J: TRBJ2-3; size: many; D: .; CDR3: CAYGRSTDTQYF; DNA: TGTGCCTACGGAAGGAGCACAGATACGCAGTATTTT
V: TRBV9; J: TRBJ2-7; size: .; D: .; CDR3: CASSVELVGLGEQYF; DNA: TGTGCCAGCAGCGTAGAACTGGTGGGTCTGGGGGAGCAGTACTTC
V: TRBV7-9; J: TRBJ1-4; size: .; D: .; CDR3: CASSLDVQGDEKLFF; DNA: TGTGCCAGCAGCTTAGATGTTCAGGGAGATGAAAAACTGTTTTTT
V: TRBV28; J: TRBJ2-7; size: few; D: .; CDR3: CASSPHTGTYEQYF; DNA: TGTGCCAGCAGTCCCCACACAGGAACCTACGAGCAGTACTTC
V: TRBV4-1; J: TRBJ1-1; size: once; D: TRBD1; CDR3: CASSQDSGTGLTEAFF; DNA: TGCGCCAGCAGCCAGGATTCCGGGACAGGGTTGACTGAAGCTTTCTTT
V: TRBV6-2/TRBV6-3; J: TRBJ1-6; size: .; D: .; CDR3: CASSYAAEKGRIYNSPLHF; DNA: TGTGCCAGCAGTTACGCGGCGGAAAAAGGACGCATCTATAATTCACCCCTCCACTTT
V: TRBV5-1; J: TRBJ2-1; size: many; D: TRBD1; CDR3: CASTRTGYGNEQFF; DNA: TGCGCCAGCACCCGGACAGGGTACGGTAATGAGCAGTTCTTC
V: TRBV6-5; J: TRBJ2-2; size: many; D: .; CDR3: CASSYKREGRGNTGELFF; DNA: TGTGCCAGCAGTTACAAAAGGGAAGGGAGAGGGAACACCGGGGAGCTGTTTTTT
V: TRBV4-1; J: TRBJ1-5; size: few; D: .; CDR3: CASSQGERGSNQPQHF; DNA: TGCGCCAGCAGCCAAGGGGAACGGGGAAGCAATCAGCCCCAGCATTTT
V: TRBV28; J: TRBJ1-1; size: few; D: .; CDR3: CASPKAGGEPEAFF; DNA: TGTGCCAGCCCCAAAGCGGGGGGCGAGCCTGAAGCTTTCTTT
V: TRBV3-1; J: TRBJ2-5; size: .; D: .; CDR3: CASSLTETYQETQYF; DNA: TGTGCCAGCAGCCTAACAGAGACGTACCAAGAGACCCAGTACTTC
V: TRBV20-1; J: TRBJ2-1; size: many; D: TRBD1; CDR3: CSARGQGAREQFF; DNA: TGCAGTGCTAGGGGACAGGGGGCCCGAGAGCAGTTCTTC
V: TRBV24-1; J: TRBJ1-5; size: few; D: .; CDR3: CAVSGLWSNQPQHF; DNA: TGTGCCGTTTCAGGGTTGTGGAGCAATCAGCCCCAGCATTTT
V: TRBV24-1; J: TRBJ1-5; size: few; D: .; CDR3: CATSDPGRDNQPQHF; DNA: TGTGCCACCAGTGATCCCGGGAGGGACAATCAGCCCCAGCATTTT
V: TRBV6-5; J: TRBJ2-2; size: many; D: .; CDR3: CASRYIGTTNTGELFF; DNA: TGTGCCAGCAGATATATTGGGACAACGAACACCGGGGAGCTGTTTTTT
V: TRBV29-1; J: TRBJ1-6; size: many; D: .; CDR3: CSSWTVPLHF; DNA: TGCAGCTCATGGACCGTACCCCTCCACTTT
V: TRBV20-1; J: TRBJ2-1; size: many; D: .; CDR3: CSAISYEFGEQFF; DNA: TGCAGTGCCATTAGCTACGAGTTTGGTGAGCAGTTCTTC
V: TRBV2; J: TRBJ2-2; size: .; D: .; CDR3: CASSESTASTGELFF; DNA: TGTGCCAGCAGTGAGAGTACCGCGAGCACCGGGGAGCTGTTTTTT
V: TRBV6-5; J: TRBJ1-6; size: many; D: .; CDR3: CASSYPPGDGSPLHF; DNA: TGTGCCAGCAGTTACCCTCCAGGGGACGGCTCACCCCTCCACTTT